The 23 T cell receptor beta chains listed next were all sequenced from one sample in a study of T cell changes during pregnancy in multiple sclerosis. Sequencing used immunoSEQ multiplex PCR; TCRdb keeps in-frame clones, though not all of them. The table shows roughly 53,000 clones, with almost 95% occurring only once. The sample was CD4+ T cells from peripheral blood mononuclear cells, taken in the third trimester of pregnancy. The receptors derive from a female donor with multiple sclerosis, enrolled in a pregnancy study.

This chain joins TRBV29-1 and TRBJ2-1; 9 bases line up with TRBD1. V dropped 4 bases and J dropped 10; count of bases not matched to a gene: 14. Germline V gene data show CDR1 as SQVTM and CDR2 as ANQGSEA. The CDR3 runs 15 residues. This chain's CDR3 is CSVGMWVLQGAEQFF. The CDR3 DNA reads as TGCAGCGTTGGGATGTGGGTCTTACAGGGGGCAGAGCAGTTCTTC.

V gene TRBV6-1 combines with J gene TRBJ2-3; no reliable D call. The CDR3 is 11 amino acids. V was pared by 8 bases and J by 1 base, with 4 bases between. The germline gives CDR1 MNHNS, CDR2 SASEGT. The CDR3 spells CASRGTDTQYF. Here the CDR3 DNA reads TGTGCCAGCCGGGGCACAGATACGCAGTATTTT.

The gene calls are TRBV18 and TRBJ2-1; 7 bases line up with TRBD2. V lost 3 bases to trimming and J lost 7 bases; unmatched junction nucleotides: 9. Germline V gives CDR1 KGHSH, CDR2 LQKENI. The CDR3 is 15 residues long. CDR3 nucleotide sequence: TGTGCCAGCTCACCTGGGAGGGTACATGGGAATGAGCAGTTCTTC. This codes for CASSPGRVHGNEQFF.

This clone was detected ten times or more. The chain links TRBV18 to TRBJ2-5; tentatively, D is TRBD2 (6 bases). This CDR3 spans 14 amino acids. Trimming took off 3 bases at V and 3 bases at J, with 11 bases between the two ends. CDR1 KGHSH and CDR2 LQKENI come from the germline V gene. CDR3 nucleotides: TGTGCCAGCTCACCGGGGGGAGTGAAAGAGACCCAGTACTTC. It specifies CASSPGGVKETQYF.

The chain is built from TRBV25-1 and TRBJ2-5, with 7 nucleotides matching TRBD1. Looked up from germline, CDR1 is MGHDK and CDR2 is SYGVNS. V trimming: 3 bases; J trimming: 4 bases; junction bases outside the gene matches: 8. This CDR3 has 15 residues. CDR3 DNA sequence: TGTGCCAGCAGTGACGACAGGGACCCCCGAGAGACCCAGTACTTC. Translation: CASSDDRDPRETQYF.

The V and J genes are TRBV11-2 and TRBJ2-1; the match to TRBD2 covers 13 bases. This CDR3 has 16 residues. Germline CDR1 reads SGHAT; CDR2 reads FQNNGV. J gave up 9 bases and V 5 bases, and 10 bases lay outside the gene matches. In DNA, the CDR3 is TGTGCCAGCAGCCCCGGACTAGCGGGAGTATCCGGTGAGCAGTTCTTC. Its protein product is CASSPGLAGVSGEQFF.

The rearrangement links TRBV7-2 to TRBJ1-5, with 7 bases fitting TRBD1. Germline lookup yields CDR1 SGHTA and CDR2 FQGNSA. The V and J ends lost 5 bases and 0 bases, in that order; junction bases with no gene match: 4. The CDR3 consists of 15 residues. The CDR3 bases are TGTGCCAGCAGCGGGGACAGCGTTAGCAATCAGCCCCAGCATTTT. Its protein is CASSGDSVSNQPQHF.

This clone was recorded once. This chain connects TRBV6-5 to TRBJ1-2; perhaps TRBD1 as D (6 bases). The CDR3 consists of 16 residues. Per the germline V gene, CDR1 is MNHEY and CDR2 is SVGAGI. Trimming cost V 2 bases and J 5 bases, with 18 bases left between them. CDR3: CASSYLRPAQGYGYTF. CDR3 coding DNA: TGTGCCAGCAGTTACCTCAGACCCGCTCAGGGGTATGGCTACACCTTC.

This chain links TRBV9 with TRBJ1-3, with D possibly TRBD1 on 5 matching bases. The CDR3 is made up of 15 amino acids. Germline CDR1 and CDR2: SGDLS and YYNGEE. V was clipped by 4 bases and J by 2 bases, with 13 bases between them. CDR3 residues: CASSPWGGPGNTIYF. The CDR3, as DNA: TGTGCCAGCAGCCCTTGGGGGGGTCCTGGAAACACCATATATTTT.

V gene TRBV7-3 combines with J gene TRBJ2-3; maybe TRBD2 (6 bases). CDR1 and CDR2 (germline): SGHTA, FQGTGA. The CDR3 sequence is 13 residues long. V dropped 5 bases and J dropped 5 bases, with 11 bases sitting between them. The CDR3 DNA sequence: TGTGCCAGCAGCCAGGACTACAGAGATACGCAGTATTTT. Its protein is CASSQDYRDTQYF.

This clone was detected once. The chain is built from TRBV6-1 and TRBJ2-6; D gene unclear. V lost 4 bases to trimming and J lost 1 base, with 17 bases between them. The germline V gene encodes CDR1 MNHNS and CDR2 SASEGT. The CDR3 totals 18 residues. CDR3 amino acids: CASSGSVVLASGANVLTF. The CDR3 DNA is TGTGCCAGCAGTGGTTCTGTCGTTTTGGCTTCTGGGGCCAACGTCCTGACTTTC.

The chain is built from TRBV28 and TRBJ2-3, with 10 bases fitting TRBD2. CDR1 and CDR2 from the germline V gene are MDHEN and SYDVKM. CDR3 length equals 17 residues. Trimming at V came to 8 bases and at J to 2 bases, leaving 13 bases not matched to a gene. CDR3 bases: TGTGCCAGCCTCCCCGGGGTACTAGCGGGAAACACAGATACGCAGTATTTT. It yields the protein CASLPGVLAGNTDTQYF.

CDR3 in amino acids: CASSQVRGRTGELFF. CDR3 nucleotides: TGTGCCAGCAGCCAAGTCAGGGGTCGCACCGGGGAGCTGTTTTTT. The chain carries TRBV7-6 and TRBJ2-2, with D maybe TRBD1 (6 bases). Germline CDR1 is SGHVS and CDR2 is FNYEAQ. This CDR3 comprises 15 residues. Deletions cut 5 bases from V and 4 bases from J, with 14 bases between. The entire variable domain, with the rest obtained from reference TRBV7-6 and TRBJ2-2, is as follows: GAGVSQSPRYKVTKRGQDVALRCDPISGHVSLYWYRQALGQGPEFLTYFNYEAQQDKSGLPNDRFSAERPEGSISTLTIQRTEQRDSAMYRCASSQVRGRTGELFFGEGSRLTVL.

For the CDR3, the DNA is TGTGCCAGCAGTGAACCGGCGGGGGCAGGGAACACTGAAGCTTTCTTT. Amino acids: CASSEPAGAGNTEAFF. The V gene is TRBV6-1, the J gene TRBJ1-1, with a weak D call TRBD1 (6 bases). The CDR3 runs to 16 residues. The V and J ends lost 2 bases and 1 base respectively, with 14 bases between them. Germline V gene data show CDR1 as MNHNS and CDR2 as SASEGT.

A word on this clone: One end of the junction varies from germline; a read error may be responsible. This rearrangement joins TRBV27 to TRBJ2-7; 11 bases fit TRBD1. Germline CDR1 is MNHEY and CDR2 is SMNVEV (reference sequence). The CDR3 spans 14 residues. CDR3 nucleotides: TGTGCCAGCAGTCCTACCCCTAGGACAGGGGGCCGGGACTTC. Residues: CASSPTPRTGGRDF.

The V call is TRBV5-1, the J call TRBJ2-1; D call uncertain. Germline loops: CDR1 SGHRS, CDR2 YFSETQ. The CDR3 loop spans 16 amino acids. Trimming shortened V by 3 bases and J by 0 bases, and 13 bases separated the two germline ends. CDR3 DNA: TGCGCCAGCAGCTCCCCTCTGGGCCTCTCCTACAATGAGCAGTTCTTC. Translation gives CASSSPLGLSYNEQFF.

The V call is TRBV4-1, the J call TRBJ2-5; D perhaps matches TRBD1 (6 bases). V lost 1 base, J lost 5 bases, and 11 bases lay in between. The CDR3 loop spans 14 amino acids. Per germline, CDR1 MGHRA and CDR2 YSYEKL. The CDR3 nucleotides are TGCGCCAGCAGCCAAGCGGACAGATTCGAGACCCAGTACTTC. It translates to CASSQADRFETQYF.

This clone has just one count. The rearrangement joins TRBV27 to TRBJ2-7; TRBD1 matches 8 bases. The CDR3 has 13 amino acids. The germline V gene has CDR1 MNHEY and CDR2 SMNVEV (reference sequence). J gave up 8 bases and V 5 bases, and 8 bases lay outside the gene matches. CDR3 region: CASSVPGQAKQYF. The CDR3 DNA is TGTGCCAGCAGTGTACCGGGACAGGCTAAGCAGTACTTC.

The V and J genes are TRBV29-1 and TRBJ2-7; 7 nucleotides align to TRBD2. V gave up 3 bases and J gave up 5 bases; unmatched junction bases: 4. This CDR3 has 12 amino acids. CDR1 is SQVTM and CDR2 is ANQGSEA in the germline V gene. Here the CDR3 DNA reads TGCAGCGTTGACTCGGGAGGTAACGAGCAGTACTTC. Translating gives CSVDSGGNEQYF.

This chain uses TRBV28 with TRBJ2-3; 11 nucleotides match TRBD2. The CDR3 contains 17 residues. The V gene end was trimmed by 6 bases and the J gene end by 0 bases; junction bases not matched to a gene: 8. Germline V gene data show CDR1 as MDHEN and CDR2 as SYDVKM. This CDR3 is CASRGTSGRASTDTQYF. The CDR3 region has the DNA TGTGCCAGCAGGGGCACTAGCGGGAGAGCTAGCACAGATACGCAGTATTTT. The full variable domain, completed using reference TRBV28 and TRBJ2-3, is DVKVTQSSRYLVKRTGEKVFLECVQDMDHENMFWYRQDPGLGLRLIYFSYDVKMKEKGDIPEGYSVSREKKERFSLILESASTNQTSMYLCASRGTSGRASTDTQYFGPGTRLTVL.

This clone was observed a single time. The chain couples TRBV27 to TRBJ2-1; 13 bases map to TRBD2. There are 15 residues in the CDR3. CDR1 is MNHEY and CDR2 is SMNVEV in the germline V gene (reference sequence). The V gene end was trimmed by 4 bases and the J gene end by 8 bases; junction bases not matched to a gene: 5. The DNA for the CDR3 is TGTGCCAGCAGTTCCCTAGGACTAGCGGGGGATGAGCAGTTCTTC. This encodes CASSSLGLAGDEQFF.

The chain uses TRBV21-1 and TRBJ1-2; the table calls TRBD1, which could not be checked here. TRBV21-1 has pseudogene status. This CDR3 comprises 13 residues. The CDR3: CARQDRHGYGYTF. CDR3 nucleotide sequence: TGTGCCAGACAGGACCGCCACGGGTATGGCTACACCTTC.

The chain joins TRBV6-6 to TRBJ2-1; weak D call: TRBD1 (6 bases). Trimming left V 2 bases short and J 6 bases short, with 11 bases between. The CDR3 runs 14 residues. Germline CDR1 is MNHNY and CDR2 is SVGAGI (reference sequence). The DNA for the CDR3 is TGTGCCAGCAGTTACGGCAGGGGCCGCAATGAGCAGTTCTTC. Its translation is CASSYGRGRNEQFF.